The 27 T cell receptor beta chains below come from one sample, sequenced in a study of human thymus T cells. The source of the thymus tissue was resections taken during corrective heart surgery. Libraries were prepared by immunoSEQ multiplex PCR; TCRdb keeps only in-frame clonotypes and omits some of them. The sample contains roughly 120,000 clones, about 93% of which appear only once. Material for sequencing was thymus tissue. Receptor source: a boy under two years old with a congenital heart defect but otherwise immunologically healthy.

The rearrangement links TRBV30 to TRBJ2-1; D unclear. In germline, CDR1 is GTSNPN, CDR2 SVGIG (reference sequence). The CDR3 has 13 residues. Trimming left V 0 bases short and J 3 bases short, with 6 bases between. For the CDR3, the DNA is TGTGCCTGGAGTGTACGAGTCTACAATGAGCAGTTCTTC. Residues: CAWSVRVYNEQFF.

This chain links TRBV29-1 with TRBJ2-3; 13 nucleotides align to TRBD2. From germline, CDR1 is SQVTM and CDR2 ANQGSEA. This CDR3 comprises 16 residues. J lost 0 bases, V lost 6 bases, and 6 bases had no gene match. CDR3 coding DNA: TGCAGCGTGGAACTAGCGGGGGGGGCTAGCACAGATACGCAGTATTTT. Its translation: CSVELAGGASTDTQYF.

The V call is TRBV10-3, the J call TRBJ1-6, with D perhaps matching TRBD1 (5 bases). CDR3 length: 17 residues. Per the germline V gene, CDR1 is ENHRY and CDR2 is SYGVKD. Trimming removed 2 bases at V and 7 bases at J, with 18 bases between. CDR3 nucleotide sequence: TGTGCCATCAGTGAGGGTCCCGCAGGGATGTCGAATTCACCCCTCCACTTT. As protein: CAISEGPAGMSNSPLHF.

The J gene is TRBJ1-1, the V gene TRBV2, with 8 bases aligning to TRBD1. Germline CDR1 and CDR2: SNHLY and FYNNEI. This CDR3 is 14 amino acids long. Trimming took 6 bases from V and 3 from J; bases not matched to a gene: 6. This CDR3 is CASRDGQGDTEAFF. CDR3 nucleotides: TGTGCCAGCAGGGATGGACAGGGCGACACTGAAGCTTTCTTT.

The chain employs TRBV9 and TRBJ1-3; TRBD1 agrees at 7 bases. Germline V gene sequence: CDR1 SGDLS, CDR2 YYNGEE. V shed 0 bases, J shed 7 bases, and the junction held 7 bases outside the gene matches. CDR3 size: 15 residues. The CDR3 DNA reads TGTGCCAGCAGCGTAGCCACAGGGGAAGGGAACACCATATATTTT. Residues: CASSVATGEGNTIYF.

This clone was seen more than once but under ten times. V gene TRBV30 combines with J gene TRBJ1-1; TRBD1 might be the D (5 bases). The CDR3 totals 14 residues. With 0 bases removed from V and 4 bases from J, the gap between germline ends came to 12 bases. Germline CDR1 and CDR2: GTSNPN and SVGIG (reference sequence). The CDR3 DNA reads TGTGCCTGGAGTGTGCCAGGGCTGGGCACTGAAGCTTTCTTT. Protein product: CAWSVPGLGTEAFF.

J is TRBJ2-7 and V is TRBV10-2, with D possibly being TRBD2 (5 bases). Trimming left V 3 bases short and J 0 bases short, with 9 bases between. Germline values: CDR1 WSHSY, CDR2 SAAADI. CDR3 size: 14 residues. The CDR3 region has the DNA TGCGCCAGCAGTGACCCCGAGGGCTCCTACGAGCAGTACTTC. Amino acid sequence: CASSDPEGSYEQYF.

This CDR3 reads CASSKEESPQESPLHF. CDR3 sequence (DNA): TGTGCCAGCAGCAAAGAGGAGAGTCCCCAGGAGTCACCCCTCCACTTT. The chain employs TRBV21-1 and TRBJ1-6. TRBV21-1 has pseudogene status. The CDR3 extends over 16 amino acids.

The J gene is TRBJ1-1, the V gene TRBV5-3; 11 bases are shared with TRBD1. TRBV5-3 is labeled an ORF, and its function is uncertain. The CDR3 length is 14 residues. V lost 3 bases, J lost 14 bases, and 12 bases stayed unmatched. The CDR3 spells CARSCVGTGGRRFF. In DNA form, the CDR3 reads TGTGCCAGAAGCTGCGTCGGGACAGGGGGACGACGGTTCTTT.

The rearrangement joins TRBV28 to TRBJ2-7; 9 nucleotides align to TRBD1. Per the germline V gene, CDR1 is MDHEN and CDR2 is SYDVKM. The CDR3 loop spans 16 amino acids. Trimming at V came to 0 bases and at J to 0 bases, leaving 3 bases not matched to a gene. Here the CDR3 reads CASSLWGQGLSYEQYF. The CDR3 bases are TGTGCCAGCAGTTTATGGGGACAGGGCCTCTCCTACGAGCAGTACTTC.

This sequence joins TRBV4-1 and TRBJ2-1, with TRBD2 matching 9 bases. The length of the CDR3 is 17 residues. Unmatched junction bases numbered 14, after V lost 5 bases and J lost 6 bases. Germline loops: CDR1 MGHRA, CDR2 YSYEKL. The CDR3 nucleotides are TGCGCCAGCAGCTTAGCGCTTCCGGGACTAGCCCTCAATGAGCAGTTCTTC. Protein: CASSLALPGLALNEQFF.

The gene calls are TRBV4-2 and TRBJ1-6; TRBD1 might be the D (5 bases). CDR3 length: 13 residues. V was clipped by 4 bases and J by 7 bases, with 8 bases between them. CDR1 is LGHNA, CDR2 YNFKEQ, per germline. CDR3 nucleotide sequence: TGTGCCAGCAGCCTTGGACACAATTCACCCCTCCACTTT. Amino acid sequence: CASSLGHNSPLHF.

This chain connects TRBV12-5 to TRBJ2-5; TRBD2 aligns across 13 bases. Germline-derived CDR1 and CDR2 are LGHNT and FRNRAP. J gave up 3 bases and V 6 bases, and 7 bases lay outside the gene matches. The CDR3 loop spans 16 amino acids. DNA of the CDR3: TGTGCTAGTGGCTGGGATGGACTAGCGGGGGAAGAGACCCAGTACTTC. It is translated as CASGWDGLAGEETQYF.

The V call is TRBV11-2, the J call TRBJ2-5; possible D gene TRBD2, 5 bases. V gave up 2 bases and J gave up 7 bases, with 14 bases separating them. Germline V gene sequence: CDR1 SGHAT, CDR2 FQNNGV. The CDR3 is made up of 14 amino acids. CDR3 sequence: CASSLIGSLGTQYF. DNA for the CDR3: TGTGCCAGCAGCTTAATAGGTTCACTAGGGACCCAGTACTTC.

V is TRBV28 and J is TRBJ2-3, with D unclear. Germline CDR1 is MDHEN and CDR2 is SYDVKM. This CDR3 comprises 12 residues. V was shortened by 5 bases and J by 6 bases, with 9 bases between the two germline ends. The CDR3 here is CASSTIWDTQYF. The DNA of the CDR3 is TGTGCCAGCAGTACCATCTGGGATACGCAGTATTTT.

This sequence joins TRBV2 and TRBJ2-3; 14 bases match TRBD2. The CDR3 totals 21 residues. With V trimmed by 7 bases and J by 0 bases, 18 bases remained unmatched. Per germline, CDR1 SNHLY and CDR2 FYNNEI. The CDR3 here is CASTEMGTSGGNLTSTDTQYF. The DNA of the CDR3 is TGTGCCAGCACCGAGATGGGGACTAGCGGGGGTAATCTTACTAGCACAGATACGCAGTATTTT.

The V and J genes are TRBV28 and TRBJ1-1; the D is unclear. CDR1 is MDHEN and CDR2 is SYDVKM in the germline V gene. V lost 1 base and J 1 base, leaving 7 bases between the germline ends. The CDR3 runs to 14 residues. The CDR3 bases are TGTGCCAGCAGTTTATCAGCTAAGAACACTGAAGCTTTCTTT. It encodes CASSLSAKNTEAFF. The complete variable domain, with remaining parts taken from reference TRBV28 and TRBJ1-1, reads DVKVTQSSRYLVKRTGEKVFLECVQDMDHENMFWYRQDPGLGLRLIYFSYDVKMKEKGDIPEGYSVSREKKERFSLILESASTNQTSMYLCASSLSAKNTEAFFGQGTRLTVV.

CDR3: CASSVVGGAPSTDTQYF. In nucleotides, the CDR3 is TGTGCCAGCAGCGTAGTTGGGGGGGCCCCAAGCACAGATACGCAGTATTTT. The chain couples TRBV9 to TRBJ2-3; tentatively, D is TRBD2 (7 bases). V was cut by 0 bases and J by 0 bases, with 14 bases left in between. Germline CDR1 is SGDLS and CDR2 is YYNGEE. The CDR3 extends over 17 amino acids.

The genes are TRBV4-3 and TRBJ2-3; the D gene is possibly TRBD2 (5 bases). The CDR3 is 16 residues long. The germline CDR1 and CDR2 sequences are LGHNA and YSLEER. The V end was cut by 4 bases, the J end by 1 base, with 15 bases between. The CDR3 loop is CASSPQRGRGTDTQYF. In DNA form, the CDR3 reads TGCGCCAGCAGCCCTCAGAGAGGGCGCGGCACAGATACGCAGTATTTT.

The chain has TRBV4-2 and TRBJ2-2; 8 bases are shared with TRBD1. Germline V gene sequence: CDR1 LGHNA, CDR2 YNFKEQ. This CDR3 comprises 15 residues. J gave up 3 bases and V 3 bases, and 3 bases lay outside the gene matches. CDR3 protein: CASSHLTGDTGELFF. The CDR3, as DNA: TGTGCCAGCAGCCATTTGACAGGGGACACCGGGGAGCTGTTTTTT.

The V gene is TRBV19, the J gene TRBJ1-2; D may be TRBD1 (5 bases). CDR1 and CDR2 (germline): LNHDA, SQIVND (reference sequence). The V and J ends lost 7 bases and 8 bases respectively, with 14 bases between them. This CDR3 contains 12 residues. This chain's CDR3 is CASKAGRRGYTF. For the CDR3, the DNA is TGTGCCAGTAAGGCGGGACGCCGCGGCTACACCTTC.

CDR3 nucleotide sequence: TGCGCCAGCAGCCAAGACCGGGACTCCGTCTACGAGCAGTACTTC. This gives the protein CASSQDRDSVYEQYF. The chain links TRBV4-3 to TRBJ2-5, with D maybe TRBD2 (6 bases). TRBJ2-7 explains the end of the DNA better; the J call may be wrong. The CDR3 sequence is 15 residues long. The germline V gene encodes CDR1 LGHNA and CDR2 YSLEER.

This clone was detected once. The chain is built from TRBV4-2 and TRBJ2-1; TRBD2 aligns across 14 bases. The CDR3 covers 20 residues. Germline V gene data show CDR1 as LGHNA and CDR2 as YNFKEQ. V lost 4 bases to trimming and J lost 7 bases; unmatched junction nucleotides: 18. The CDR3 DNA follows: TGTGCCAGCAGCCCCCCGAGAGGACTAGCGGGGGGTCACTCCCCGAATGAGCAGTTCTTC. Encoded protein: CASSPPRGLAGGHSPNEQFF.

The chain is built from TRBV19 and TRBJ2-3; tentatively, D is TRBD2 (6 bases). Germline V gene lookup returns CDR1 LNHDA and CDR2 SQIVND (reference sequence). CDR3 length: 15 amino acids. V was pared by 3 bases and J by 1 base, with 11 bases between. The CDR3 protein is CASSITSNCTDTQYF. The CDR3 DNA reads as TGTGCCAGTAGTATCACTAGCAATTGCACAGATACGCAGTATTTT.

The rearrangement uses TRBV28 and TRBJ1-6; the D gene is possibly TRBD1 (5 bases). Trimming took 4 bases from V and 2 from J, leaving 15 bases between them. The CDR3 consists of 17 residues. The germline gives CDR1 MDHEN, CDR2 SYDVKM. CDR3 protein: CASSYIPGRAYNSPLHF. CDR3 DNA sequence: TGTGCCAGCAGTTACATTCCAGGGCGCGCCTATAATTCACCCCTCCACTTT.

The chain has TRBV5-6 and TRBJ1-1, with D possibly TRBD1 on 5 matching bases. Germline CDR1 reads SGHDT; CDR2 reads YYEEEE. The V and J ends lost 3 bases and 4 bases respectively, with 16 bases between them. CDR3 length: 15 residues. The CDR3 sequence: CASSSPRVSSTEAFF. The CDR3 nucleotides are TGTGCCAGCAGCTCGCCCAGGGTGTCTAGCACTGAAGCTTTCTTT.

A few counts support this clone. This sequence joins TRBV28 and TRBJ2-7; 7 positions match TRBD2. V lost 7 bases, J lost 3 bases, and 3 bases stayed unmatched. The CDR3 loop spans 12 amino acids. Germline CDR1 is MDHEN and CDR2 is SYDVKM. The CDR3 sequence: CASKGRVYEQYF. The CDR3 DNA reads TGTGCCAGCAAGGGGAGGGTCTACGAGCAGTACTTC.